The clone carrying this TCR beta chain was found many times. Its matching antigen is unknown. This sample is drawn from a study of human T cells and chemical hapten exposure. Study background: 2% DPC was applied to about 2 cm by about 2 cm of upper inner arm skin for sensitization. Small volume differences among pooled libraries mainly caused per-sample TCR yield variation. Study outcomes and limitations: TCRs whose frequency exceeded 1 in 1000 remained the same following DPC sensitization.

In TCRdb, the RACE reads were re-called with MiXCR into one record per CDR3 protein. The sample lists 50,000 or so distinct CDR3 sequences, approximately 9.9% occurring once. There are 14 residues in the CDR3. V lost 2 bases to trimming and J lost 1 base, with 8 bases between them. As to time point: patch test 3, about 24 weeks after DPC sensitization. Treatment defined: therapeutic diphenylcyclopropenone sensitization with weekly scalp DPC. This material consisted of whole blood, taken in connection with sensitization to the hapten diphenylcyclopropenone (DPC). This TCR derives from a woman between 40 and 55 years old with alopecia areata. Some clones in this sample may be carry-over from other donors' samples. This rearrangement joins TRBV12-3 or TRBV12-4 to TRBJ1-1; D uncertain. The CDR3 here is CASSLRVKNTEAFF. The CDR3 coding sequence is TGTGCCAGCAGTTTAAGGGTCAAGAACACTGAAGCTTTCTTT.